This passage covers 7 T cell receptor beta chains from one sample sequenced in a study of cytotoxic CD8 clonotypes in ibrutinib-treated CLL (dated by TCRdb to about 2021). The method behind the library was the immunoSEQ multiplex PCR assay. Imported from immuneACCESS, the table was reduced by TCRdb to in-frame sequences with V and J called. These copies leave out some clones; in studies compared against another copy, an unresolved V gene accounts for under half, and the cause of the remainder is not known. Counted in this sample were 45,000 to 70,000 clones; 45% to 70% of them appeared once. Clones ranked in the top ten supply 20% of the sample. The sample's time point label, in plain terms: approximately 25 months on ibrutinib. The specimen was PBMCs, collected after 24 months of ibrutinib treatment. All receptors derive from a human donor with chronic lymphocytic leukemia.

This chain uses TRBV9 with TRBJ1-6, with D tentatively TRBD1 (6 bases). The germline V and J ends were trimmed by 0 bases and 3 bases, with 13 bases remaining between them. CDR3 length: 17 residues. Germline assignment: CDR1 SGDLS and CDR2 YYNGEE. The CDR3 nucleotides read TGTGCCAGCAGCGTAGAAGGGGGGACCCGCTATAATTCACCCCTCCACTTT. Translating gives CASSVEGGTRYNSPLHF.

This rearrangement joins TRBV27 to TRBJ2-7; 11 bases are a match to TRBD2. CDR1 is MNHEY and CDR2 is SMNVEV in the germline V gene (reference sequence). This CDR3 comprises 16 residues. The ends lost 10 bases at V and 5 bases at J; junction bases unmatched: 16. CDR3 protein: CATAPRGGTSGHEQYF. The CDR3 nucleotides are TGTGCCACCGCTCCCCGGGGCGGGACTAGCGGCCACGAGCAGTACTTC.

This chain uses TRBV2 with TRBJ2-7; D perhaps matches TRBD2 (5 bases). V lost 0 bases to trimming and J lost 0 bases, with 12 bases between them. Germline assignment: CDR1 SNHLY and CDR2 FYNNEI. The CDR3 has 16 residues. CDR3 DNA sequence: TGTGCCAGCAGTGAAGCGGTGGGAGCGTACTCCTACGAGCAGTACTTC. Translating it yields CASSEAVGAYSYEQYF.

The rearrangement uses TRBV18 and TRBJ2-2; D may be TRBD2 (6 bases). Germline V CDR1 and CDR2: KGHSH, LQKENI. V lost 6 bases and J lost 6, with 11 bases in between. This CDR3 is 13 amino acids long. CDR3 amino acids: CASSTTSSGELFF. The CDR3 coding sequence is TGTGCCAGCTCGACCACTAGCTCCGGGGAGCTGTTTTTT.

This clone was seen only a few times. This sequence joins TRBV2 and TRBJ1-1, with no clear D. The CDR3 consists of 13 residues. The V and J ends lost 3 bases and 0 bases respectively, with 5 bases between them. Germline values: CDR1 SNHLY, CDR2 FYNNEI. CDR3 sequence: CASSDQMNTEAFF. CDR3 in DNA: TGTGCCAGCAGTGACCAAATGAACACTGAAGCTTTCTTT. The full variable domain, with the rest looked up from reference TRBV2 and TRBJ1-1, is EPEVTQTPSHQVTQMGQEVILRCVPISNHLYFYWYRQILGQKVEFLVSFYNNEISEKSEIFDDQFSVERPDGSNFTLKIRSTKLEDSAMYFCASSDQMNTEAFFGQGTRLTVV.

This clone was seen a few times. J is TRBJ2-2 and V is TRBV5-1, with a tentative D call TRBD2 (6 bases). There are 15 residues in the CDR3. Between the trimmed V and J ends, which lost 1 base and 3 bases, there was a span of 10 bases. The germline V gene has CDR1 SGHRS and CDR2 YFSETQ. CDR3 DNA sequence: TGCGCCAGCAGCTTGATCAGGGAGGACACCGGGGAGCTGTTTTTT. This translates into CASSLIREDTGELFF. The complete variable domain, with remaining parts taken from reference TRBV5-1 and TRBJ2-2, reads KAGVTQTPRYLIKTRGQQVTLSCSPISGHRSVSWYQQTPGQGLQFLFEYFSETQRNKGNFPGRFSGRQFSNSRSEMNVSTLELGDSALYLCASSLIREDTGELFFGEGSRLTVL.

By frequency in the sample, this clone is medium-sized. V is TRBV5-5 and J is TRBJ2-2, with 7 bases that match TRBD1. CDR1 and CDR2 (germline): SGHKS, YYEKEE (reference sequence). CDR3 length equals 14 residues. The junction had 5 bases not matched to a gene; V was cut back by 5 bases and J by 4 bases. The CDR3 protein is CASRRDSGTGELFF. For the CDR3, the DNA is TGTGCCAGCAGAAGGGACAGCGGCACCGGGGAGCTGTTTTTT.